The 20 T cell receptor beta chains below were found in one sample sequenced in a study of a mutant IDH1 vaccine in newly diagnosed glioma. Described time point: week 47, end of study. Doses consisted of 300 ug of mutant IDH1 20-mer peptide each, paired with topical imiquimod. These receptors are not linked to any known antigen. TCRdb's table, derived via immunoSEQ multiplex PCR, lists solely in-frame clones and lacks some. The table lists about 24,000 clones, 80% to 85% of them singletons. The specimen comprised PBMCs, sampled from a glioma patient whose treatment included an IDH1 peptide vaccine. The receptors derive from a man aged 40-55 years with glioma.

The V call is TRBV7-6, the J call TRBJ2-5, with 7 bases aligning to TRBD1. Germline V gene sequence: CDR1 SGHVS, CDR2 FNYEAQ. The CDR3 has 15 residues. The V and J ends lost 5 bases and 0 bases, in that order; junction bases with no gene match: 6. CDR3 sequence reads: CASSRPGTDQETQYF. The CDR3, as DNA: TGTGCCAGCAGCCGTCCCGGGACAGACCAAGAGACCCAGTACTTC. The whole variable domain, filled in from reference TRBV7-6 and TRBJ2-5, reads GAGVSQSPRYKVTKRGQDVALRCDPISGHVSLYWYRQALGQGPEFLTYFNYEAQQDKSGLPNDRFSAERPEGSISTLTIQRTEQRDSAMYRCASSRPGTDQETQYFGPGTRLLVL.

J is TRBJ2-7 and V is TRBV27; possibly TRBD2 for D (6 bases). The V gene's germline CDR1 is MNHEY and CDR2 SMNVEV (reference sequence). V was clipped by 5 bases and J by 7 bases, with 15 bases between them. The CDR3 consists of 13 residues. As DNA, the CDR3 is TGTGCCAGCAGTGGCAACGGGGGAGGTGAGCAGTACTTC. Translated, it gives CASSGNGGGEQYF.

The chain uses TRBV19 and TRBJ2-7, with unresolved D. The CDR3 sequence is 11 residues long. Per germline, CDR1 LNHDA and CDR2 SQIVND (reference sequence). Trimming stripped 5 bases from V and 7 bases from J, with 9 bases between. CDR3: CASSFMGEQYF. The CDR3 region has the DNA TGTGCCAGTAGTTTCATGGGTGAGCAGTACTTC.

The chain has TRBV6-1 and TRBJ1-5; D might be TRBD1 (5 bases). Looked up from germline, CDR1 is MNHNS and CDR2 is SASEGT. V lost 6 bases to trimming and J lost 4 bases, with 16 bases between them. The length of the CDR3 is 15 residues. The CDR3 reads CASRPGTALNQPQHF. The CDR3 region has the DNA TGTGCCAGCAGGCCAGGGACGGCATTAAATCAGCCCCAGCATTTT.

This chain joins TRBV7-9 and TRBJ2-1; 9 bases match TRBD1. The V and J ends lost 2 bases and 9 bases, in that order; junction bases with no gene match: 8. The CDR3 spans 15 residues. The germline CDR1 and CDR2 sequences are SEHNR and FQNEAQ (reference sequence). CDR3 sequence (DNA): TGTGCCAGCAGCTTATGGGGACAGGGTGTTCCTGAGCAGTTCTTC. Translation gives CASSLWGQGVPEQFF.

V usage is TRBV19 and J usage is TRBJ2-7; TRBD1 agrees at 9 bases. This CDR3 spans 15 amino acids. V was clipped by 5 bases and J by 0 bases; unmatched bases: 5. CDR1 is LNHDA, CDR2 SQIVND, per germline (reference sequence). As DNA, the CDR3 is TGTGCCAGTAGTGGGCCGGGACAGGGCTCCTACGAGCAGTACTTC. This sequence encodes CASSGPGQGSYEQYF.

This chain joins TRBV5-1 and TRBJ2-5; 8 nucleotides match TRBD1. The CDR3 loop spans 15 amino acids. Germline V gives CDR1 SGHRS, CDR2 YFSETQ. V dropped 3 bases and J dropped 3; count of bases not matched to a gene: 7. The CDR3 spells CASSSAGTGEETQYF. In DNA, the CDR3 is TGCGCCAGCAGCTCGGCCGGGACAGGAGAAGAGACCCAGTACTTC.

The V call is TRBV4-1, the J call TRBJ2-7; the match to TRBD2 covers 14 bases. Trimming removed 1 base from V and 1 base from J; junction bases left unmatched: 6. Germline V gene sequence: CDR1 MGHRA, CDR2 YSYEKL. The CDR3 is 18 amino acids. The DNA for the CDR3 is TGCGCCAGCAGCCAAGTTGGGACTAGCGGGAGTTCATCCTACGAGCAGTACTTC. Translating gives CASSQVGTSGSSSYEQYF.

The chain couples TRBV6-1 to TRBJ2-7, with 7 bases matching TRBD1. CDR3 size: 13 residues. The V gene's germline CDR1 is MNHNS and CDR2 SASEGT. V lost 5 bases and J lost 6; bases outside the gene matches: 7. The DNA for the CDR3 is TGTGCCAGCAGTTTTCGACAGGGCGGCGAGCAGTACTTC. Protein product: CASSFRQGGEQYF.

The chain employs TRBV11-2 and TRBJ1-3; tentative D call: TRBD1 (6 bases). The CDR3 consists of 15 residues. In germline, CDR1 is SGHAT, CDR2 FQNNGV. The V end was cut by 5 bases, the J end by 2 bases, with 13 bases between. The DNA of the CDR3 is TGTGCCAGCAGCCCGAGGGGGGCAACTGGAAACACCATATATTTT. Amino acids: CASSPRGATGNTIYF.

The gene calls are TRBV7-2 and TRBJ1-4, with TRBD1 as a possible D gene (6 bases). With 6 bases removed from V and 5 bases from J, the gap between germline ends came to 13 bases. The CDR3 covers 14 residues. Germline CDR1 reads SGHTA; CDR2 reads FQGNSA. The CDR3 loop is CASREGHRNEKLFF. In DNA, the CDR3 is TGTGCCAGCAGAGAGGGACATCGCAATGAAAAACTGTTTTTT.

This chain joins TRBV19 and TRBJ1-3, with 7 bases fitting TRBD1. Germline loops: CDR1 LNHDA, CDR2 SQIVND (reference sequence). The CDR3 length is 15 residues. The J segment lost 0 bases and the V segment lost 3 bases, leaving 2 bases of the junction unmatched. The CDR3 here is CASSIGQDSGNTIYF. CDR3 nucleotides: TGTGCCAGTAGTATCGGACAGGACTCTGGAAACACCATATATTTT.

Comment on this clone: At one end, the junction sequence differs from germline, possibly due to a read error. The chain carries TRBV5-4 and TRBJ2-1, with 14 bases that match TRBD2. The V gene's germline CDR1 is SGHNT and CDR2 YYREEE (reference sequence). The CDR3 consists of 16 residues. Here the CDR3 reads CASFRTSGRTYDEQFF. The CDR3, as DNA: TGTGCCAGCTTCAGGACTAGCGGGAGGACCTACGATGAGCAGTTCTTC. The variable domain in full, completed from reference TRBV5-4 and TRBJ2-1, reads ETGVTQSPTHLIKTRGQQVTLRCSSQSGHNTVSWYQQALGQGPQFIFQYYREEENGRGNFPPRFSGLQFPNYSSELNVNALELDDSALYLCASFRTSGRTYDEQFFGPGTRLTVL.

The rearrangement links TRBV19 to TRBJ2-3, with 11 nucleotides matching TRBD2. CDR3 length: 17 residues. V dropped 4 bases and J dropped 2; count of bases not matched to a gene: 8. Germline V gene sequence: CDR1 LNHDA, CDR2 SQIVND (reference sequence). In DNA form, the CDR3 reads TGTGCCAGTAGTACCTTCGGACTAGCGGGTCCCACAGATACGCAGTATTTT. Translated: CASSTFGLAGPTDTQYF.

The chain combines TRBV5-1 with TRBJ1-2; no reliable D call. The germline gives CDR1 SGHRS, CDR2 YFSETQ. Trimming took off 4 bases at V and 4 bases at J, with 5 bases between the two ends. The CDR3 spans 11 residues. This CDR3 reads CASSEGYGYTF. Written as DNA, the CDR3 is TGCGCCAGCAGCGAGGGCTATGGCTACACCTTC.

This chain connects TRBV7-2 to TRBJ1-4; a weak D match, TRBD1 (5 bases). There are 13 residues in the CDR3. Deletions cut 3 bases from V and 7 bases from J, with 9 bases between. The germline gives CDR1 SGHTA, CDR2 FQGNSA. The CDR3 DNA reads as TGTGCCAGCAGCTTGGGGCCGTTTGAAAAACTGTTTTTT. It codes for CASSLGPFEKLFF.

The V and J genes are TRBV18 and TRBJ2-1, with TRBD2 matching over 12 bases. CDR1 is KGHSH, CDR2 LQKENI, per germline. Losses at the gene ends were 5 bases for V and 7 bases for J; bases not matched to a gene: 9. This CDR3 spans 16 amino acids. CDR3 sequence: CASSTPSGRARNEQFF. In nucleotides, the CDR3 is TGTGCCAGCTCAACCCCTAGCGGGAGGGCTAGGAATGAGCAGTTCTTC.

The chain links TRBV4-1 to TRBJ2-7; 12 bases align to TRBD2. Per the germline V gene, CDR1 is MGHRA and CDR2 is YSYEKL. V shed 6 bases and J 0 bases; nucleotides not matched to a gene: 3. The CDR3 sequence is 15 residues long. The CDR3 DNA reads TGCGCCAGCAGTCCACTAGCGGGAGGCTCCTACGAGCAGTACTTC. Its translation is CASSPLAGGSYEQYF.

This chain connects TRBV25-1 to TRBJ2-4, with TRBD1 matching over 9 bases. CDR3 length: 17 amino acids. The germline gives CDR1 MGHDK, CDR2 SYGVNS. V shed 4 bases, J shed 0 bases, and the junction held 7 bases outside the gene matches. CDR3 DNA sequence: TGTGCCAGCAGTGCCCCCGGGACAGGGAAAGCCAAAAACATTCAGTACTTC. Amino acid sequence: CASSAPGTGKAKNIQYF.

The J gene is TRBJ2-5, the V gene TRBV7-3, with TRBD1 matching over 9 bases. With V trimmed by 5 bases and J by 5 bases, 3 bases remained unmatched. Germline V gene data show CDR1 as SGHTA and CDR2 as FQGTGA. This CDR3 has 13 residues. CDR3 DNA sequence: TGTGCCAGCAGCACCGGGACAGGGGAGACCCAGTACTTC. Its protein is CASSTGTGETQYF.